This T cell receptor (beta chain) was observed in a study of CD8 T cells in ankylosing spondylitis. General study points: Characteristic, it appeared, of ankylosing spondylitis blood was a TCR beta motif of fewer than 10 highly homologous variants.

CDR1 SQVTM and CDR2 ANQGSEA come from the germline V gene. Unmatched junction bases numbered 6, after V lost 6 bases and J lost 4 bases. This CDR3 has 13 residues. Library preparation for TCR beta used quantitative 5'-RACE with molecular barcodes. TCRdb called the 5' RACE reads again in MiXCR, with one record for every CDR3 protein. The top ten hold approximately 30% of the sample, which has 100,000 or so distinct CDR3 sequences, about 9% seen once. This clonotype was seen more than once but under ten times. Its antigen is unknown. The V and J genes are TRBV29-1 and TRBJ1-2; 9 bases are shared with TRBD1. The receptor was derived from a male donor with ankylosing spondylitis. The sequenced sample consisted of blood, either unsorted or a sorted T cell fraction (not recorded which). This CDR3 is CSVDRGGGYGYTF. In nucleotides, the CDR3 is TGCAGCGTCGACAGGGGGGGGGGCTATGGCTACACCTTC.